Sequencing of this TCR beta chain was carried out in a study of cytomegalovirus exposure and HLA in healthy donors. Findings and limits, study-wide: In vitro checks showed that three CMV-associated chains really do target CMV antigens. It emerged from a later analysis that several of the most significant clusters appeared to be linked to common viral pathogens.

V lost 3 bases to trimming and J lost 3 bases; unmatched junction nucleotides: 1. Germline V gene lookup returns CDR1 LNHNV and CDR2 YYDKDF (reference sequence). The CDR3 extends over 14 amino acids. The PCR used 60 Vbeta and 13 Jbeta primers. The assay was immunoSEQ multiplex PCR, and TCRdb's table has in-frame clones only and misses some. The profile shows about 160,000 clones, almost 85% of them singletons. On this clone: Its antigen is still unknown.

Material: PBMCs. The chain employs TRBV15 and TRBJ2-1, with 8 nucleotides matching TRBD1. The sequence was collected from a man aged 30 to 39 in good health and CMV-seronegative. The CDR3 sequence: CATSRTGVYNEQFF. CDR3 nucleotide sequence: TGTGCCACCAGCAGGACAGGGGTCTACAATGAGCAGTTCTTC.